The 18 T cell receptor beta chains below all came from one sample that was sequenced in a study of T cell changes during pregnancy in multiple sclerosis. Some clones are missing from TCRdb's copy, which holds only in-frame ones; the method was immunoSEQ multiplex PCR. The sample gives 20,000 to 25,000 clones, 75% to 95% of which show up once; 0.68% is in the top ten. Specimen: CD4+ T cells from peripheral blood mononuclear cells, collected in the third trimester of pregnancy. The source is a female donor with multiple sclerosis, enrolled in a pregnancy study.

The CDR3 sequence: CASSLGQGGGGYTF. CDR3 bases: TGTGCCAGCAGCTTGGGCCAGGGAGGGGGAGGCTACACCTTC. The chain has TRBV5-4 and TRBJ1-2, with D perhaps matching TRBD1 (6 bases). The ends were cut back, 0 bases at V and 8 bases at J, with 14 bases in the middle. The CDR3 is 14 residues long. The V gene's germline CDR1 is SGHNT and CDR2 YYREEE (reference sequence). The entire variable domain, with the rest obtained from reference TRBV5-4 and TRBJ1-2, is as follows: ETGVTQSPTHLIKTRGQQVTLRCSSQSGHNTVSWYQQALGQGPQFIFQYYREEENGRGNFPPRFSGLQFPNYSSELNVNALELDDSALYLCASSLGQGGGGYTFGSGTRLTVV.

The CDR3 sequence: CASEGERRNEQFF. DNA for the CDR3: TGCGCCAGCGAGGGGGAGAGGCGAAATGAGCAGTTCTTC. The chain couples TRBV10-2 to TRBJ2-1, with D perhaps TRBD1 (6 bases). V was clipped by 8 bases and J by 7 bases, with 15 bases between them. The germline V gene has CDR1 WSHSY and CDR2 SAAADI. This CDR3 is 13 amino acids long.

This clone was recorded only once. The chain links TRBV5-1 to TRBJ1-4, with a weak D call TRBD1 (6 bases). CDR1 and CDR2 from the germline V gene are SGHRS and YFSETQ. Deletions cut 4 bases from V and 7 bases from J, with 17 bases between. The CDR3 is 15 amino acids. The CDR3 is CASSPLTGSGEKLFF. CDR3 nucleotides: TGCGCCAGCAGCCCACTGACAGGATCCGGTGAAAAACTGTTTTTT.

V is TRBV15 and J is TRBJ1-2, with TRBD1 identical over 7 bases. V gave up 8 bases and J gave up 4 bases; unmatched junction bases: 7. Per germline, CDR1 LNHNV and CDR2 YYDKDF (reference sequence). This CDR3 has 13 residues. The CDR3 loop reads CATSGGSRYGYTF. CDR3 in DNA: TGTGCCACCTCAGGGGGTTCGCGCTATGGCTACACCTTC.

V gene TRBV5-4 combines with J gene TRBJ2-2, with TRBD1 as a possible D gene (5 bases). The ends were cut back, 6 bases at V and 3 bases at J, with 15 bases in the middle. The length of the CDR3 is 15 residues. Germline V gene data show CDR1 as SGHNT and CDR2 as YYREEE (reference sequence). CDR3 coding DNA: TGTGCCAGCACTGTGGGTTCCAGGGACACCGGGGAGCTGTTTTTT. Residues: CASTVGSRDTGELFF.

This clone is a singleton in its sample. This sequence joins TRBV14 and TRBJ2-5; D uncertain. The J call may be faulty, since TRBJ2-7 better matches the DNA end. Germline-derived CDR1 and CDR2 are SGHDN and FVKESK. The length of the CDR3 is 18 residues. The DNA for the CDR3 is TGTGCCAGCAGCCCTAGTAGATCAACCCGACGGAGTTCCTACGAGCAGTACTTC. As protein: CASSPSRSTRRSSYEQYF.

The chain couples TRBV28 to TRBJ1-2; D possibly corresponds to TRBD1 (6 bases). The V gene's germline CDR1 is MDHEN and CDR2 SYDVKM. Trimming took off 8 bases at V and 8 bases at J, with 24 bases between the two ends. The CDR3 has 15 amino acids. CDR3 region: CASARAGGAWEGYTF. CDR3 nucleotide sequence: TGTGCCAGCGCCCGAGCGGGGGGCGCTTGGGAAGGCTACACCTTC.

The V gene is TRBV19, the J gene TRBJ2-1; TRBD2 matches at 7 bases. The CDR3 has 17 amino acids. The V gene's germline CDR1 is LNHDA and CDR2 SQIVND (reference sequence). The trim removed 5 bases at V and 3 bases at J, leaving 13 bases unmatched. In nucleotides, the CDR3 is TGTGCCAGTAGTGTCTTTTTCCGGGCGGGGGTCTACAATGAGCAGTTCTTC. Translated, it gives CASSVFFRAGVYNEQFF.

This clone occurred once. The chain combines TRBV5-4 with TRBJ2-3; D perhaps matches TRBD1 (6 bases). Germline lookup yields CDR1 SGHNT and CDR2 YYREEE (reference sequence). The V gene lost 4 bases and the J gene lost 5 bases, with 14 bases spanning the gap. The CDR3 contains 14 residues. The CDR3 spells CASSTRTQGDTQYF. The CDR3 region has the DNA TGTGCCAGCAGCACCCGGACACAGGGAGATACGCAGTATTTT.

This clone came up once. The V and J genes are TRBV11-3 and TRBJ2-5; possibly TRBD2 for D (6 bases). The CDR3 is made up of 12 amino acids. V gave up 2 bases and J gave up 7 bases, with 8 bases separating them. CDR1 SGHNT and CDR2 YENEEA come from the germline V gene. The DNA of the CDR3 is TGTGCCAGCAGCTTAAACGGGAGGACCCAGTACTTC. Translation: CASSLNGRTQYF.

In DNA form, the CDR3 reads TGCGCCAGCAGCCCCGGACAGTTTGAACCCTACGAGCAGTACTTC. This sequence encodes CASSPGQFEPYEQYF. V usage is TRBV5-1 and J usage is TRBJ2-7, with a weak D call TRBD1 (6 bases). Trimming cost V 4 bases and J 2 bases, with 16 bases left between them. CDR1 is SGHRS and CDR2 is YFSETQ in the germline V gene. The CDR3 length is 15 residues.

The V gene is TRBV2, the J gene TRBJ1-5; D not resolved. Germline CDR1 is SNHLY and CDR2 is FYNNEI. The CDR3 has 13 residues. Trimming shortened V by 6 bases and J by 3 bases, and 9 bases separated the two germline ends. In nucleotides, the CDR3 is TGTGCCAGCAGCCCTTGGCCCAATCAGCCCCAGCATTTT. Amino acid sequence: CASSPWPNQPQHF.

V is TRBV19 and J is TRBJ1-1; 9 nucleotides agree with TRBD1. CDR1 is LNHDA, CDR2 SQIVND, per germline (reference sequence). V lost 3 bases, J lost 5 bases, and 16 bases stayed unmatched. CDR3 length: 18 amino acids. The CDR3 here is CASSIPTDRGWVRTEAFF. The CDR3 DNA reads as TGTGCCAGTAGTATCCCTACGGACAGGGGCTGGGTTCGTACTGAAGCTTTCTTT.

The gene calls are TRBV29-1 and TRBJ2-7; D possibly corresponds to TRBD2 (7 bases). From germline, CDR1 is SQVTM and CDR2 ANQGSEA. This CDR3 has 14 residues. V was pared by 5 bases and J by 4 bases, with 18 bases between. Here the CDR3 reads CSVWGGGGRYEQYF. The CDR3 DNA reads TGCAGCGTTTGGGGGGGCGGGGGAAGATACGAGCAGTACTTC.

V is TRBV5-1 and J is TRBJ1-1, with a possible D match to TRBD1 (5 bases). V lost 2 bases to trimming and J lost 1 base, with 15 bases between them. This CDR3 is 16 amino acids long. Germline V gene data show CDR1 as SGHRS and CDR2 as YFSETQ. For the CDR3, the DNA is TGCGCCAGCAGCTTCACCCGCGGGACTGAGAACACTGAAGCTTTCTTT. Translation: CASSFTRGTENTEAFF.

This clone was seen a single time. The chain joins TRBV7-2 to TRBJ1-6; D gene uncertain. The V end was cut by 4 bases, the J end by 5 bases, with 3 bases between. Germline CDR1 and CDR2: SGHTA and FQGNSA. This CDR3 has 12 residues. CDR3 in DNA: TGTGCCAGCAGCTCAAATAATTCACCCCTCCACTTT. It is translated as CASSSNNSPLHF.

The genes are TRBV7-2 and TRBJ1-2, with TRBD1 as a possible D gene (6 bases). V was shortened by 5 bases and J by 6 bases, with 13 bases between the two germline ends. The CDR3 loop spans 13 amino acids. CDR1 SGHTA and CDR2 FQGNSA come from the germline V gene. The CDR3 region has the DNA TGTGCCAGCAGCCCGCGGACAGTCAATGGCTACACCTTC. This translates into CASSPRTVNGYTF.

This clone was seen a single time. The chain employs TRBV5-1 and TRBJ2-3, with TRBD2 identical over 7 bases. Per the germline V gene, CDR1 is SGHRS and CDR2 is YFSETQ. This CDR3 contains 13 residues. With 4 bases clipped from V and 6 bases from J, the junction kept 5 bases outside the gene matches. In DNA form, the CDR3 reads TGCGCCAGCAGCCTGGCGGGGGAGGATACGCAGTATTTT. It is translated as CASSLAGEDTQYF.